The 10 T cell receptor beta chains listed next were all sequenced from one sample in a study of beta chain features in type 1 diabetes. Study-wide results and limits: Shorter TCRB CDR3s, moderately but significantly so, were found in Type 1 diabetes patients in all four CD4+ subsets.

No antigen has been assigned to these receptors. Every bit of the isolated RNA underwent reverse transcription, so sequencing read expressed TCRB transcripts. Generated by immunoSEQ multiplex PCR, the TCRdb table keeps only in-frame clones and is missing some. Of around 690,000 clones listed, about an eighth are singletons. Sequencing input: naive CD4+ T cells from blood. These receptors were obtained from a man younger than 45 with type 1 diabetes.

Only a few counts were recorded for this clone. This chain joins TRBV2 and TRBJ2-3; no firm D call. Germline V lookup: CDR1 SNHLY, CDR2 FYNNEI. Trimming cost V 5 bases and J 6 bases, with 24 bases left between them. The CDR3 has 17 residues. The CDR3 here is CASSSRNLRFTRDTQYF. Here the CDR3 DNA reads TGTGCCAGCAGTTCCCGAAACCTAAGGTTTACGAGGGATACGCAGTATTTT. Together with reference TRBV2 and TRBJ2-3, the CDR3 gives the full variable domain: EPEVTQTPSHQVTQMGQEVILRCVPISNHLYFYWYRQILGQKVEFLVSFYNNEISEKSEIFDDQFSVERPDGSNFTLKIRSTKLEDSAMYFCASSSRNLRFTRDTQYFGPGTRLTVL.

This clone was picked up a small number of times. CDR3 DNA: TGTGCCATCAGAGATACGGGACAGATCTATGGCTACACCTTC. The encoded protein is CAIRDTGQIYGYTF. The chain couples TRBV10-3 to TRBJ1-2, with 7 bases fitting TRBD1. This CDR3 has 14 amino acids. Germline CDR1 reads ENHRY; CDR2 reads SYGVKD. The V segment lost 6 bases and the J segment 4 bases; nucleotides outside the gene matches: 8.

The rearrangement uses TRBV7-2 and TRBJ2-1; tentatively, D is TRBD1 (6 bases). CDR1 and CDR2 (germline): SGHTA, FQGNSA. Trimming left V 5 bases short and J 12 bases short, with 17 bases between. CDR3 size: 13 residues. CDR3 coding DNA: TGTGCCAGCAGCATTGGACAGTGGCGAGGGCAGTTCTTC. This translates into CASSIGQWRGQFF. Full variable domain (missing parts from reference TRBV7-2 and TRBJ2-1): GAGVSQSPSNKVTEKGKDVELRCDPISGHTALYWYRQSLGQGLEFLIYFQGNSAPDKSGLPSDRFSAERTGGSVSTLTIQRTQQEDSAVYLCASSIGQWRGQFFGPGTRLTVL.

This chain uses TRBV11-2 with TRBJ2-5, with 9 bases that match TRBD1. The CDR3 sequence is 15 residues long. V shed 6 bases, J shed 5 bases, and the junction held 10 bases outside the gene matches. Germline V gene data show CDR1 as SGHAT and CDR2 as FQNNGV. DNA of the CDR3: TGTGCCAGCAGACCGCCGGGACAGGGATCGGAGACCCAGTACTTC. Translating gives CASRPPGQGSETQYF.

The chain has TRBV10-3 and TRBJ2-2; 9 nucleotides align to TRBD1. V trimming: 6 bases; J trimming: 1 base; junction bases outside the gene matches: 3. This CDR3 comprises 15 residues. Germline CDR1 and CDR2: ENHRY and SYGVKD. This CDR3 is CAISGTGLNTGELFF. CDR3 nucleotides: TGTGCCATCAGCGGGACAGGGTTGAACACCGGGGAGCTGTTTTTT.

This clone has only a few counts. The chain is built from TRBV7-2 and TRBJ2-2; the match to TRBD1 covers 7 bases. V was clipped by 5 bases and J by 0 bases; unmatched bases: 9. CDR3 length equals 17 residues. Germline CDR1 SGHTA, CDR2 FQGNSA. The CDR3: CASSERPGTANTGELFF. The CDR3 DNA reads TGTGCCAGCAGCGAACGTCCCGGGACAGCGAACACCGGGGAGCTGTTTTTT.

The rearrangement links TRBV27 to TRBJ2-7; D unclear. The V end lost 8 bases, the J end lost 6 bases, and 11 bases lay between the germline ends. Per the germline V gene, CDR1 is MNHEY and CDR2 is SMNVEV (reference sequence). The CDR3 totals 11 residues. CDR3 protein: CASRLRLEQYF. For the CDR3, the DNA is TGTGCCAGCCGATTGCGGCTCGAGCAGTACTTC.

The chain links TRBV6-5 to TRBJ1-4, with a possible D match to TRBD1 (5 bases). The V and J ends lost 6 bases and 4 bases respectively, with 9 bases between them. This CDR3 is 13 amino acids long. Per the germline V gene, CDR1 is MNHEY and CDR2 is SVGAGI. The CDR3 is CASRQALNEKLFF. Here the CDR3 DNA reads TGTGCCAGCAGACAGGCCCTTAATGAAAAACTGTTTTTT.

This clone appeared a few times. This chain connects TRBV9 to TRBJ2-7; TRBD2 aligns across 14 bases. V trimming: 5 bases; J trimming: 9 bases; junction bases outside the gene matches: 16. The CDR3 loop spans 17 amino acids. From germline, CDR1 is SGDLS and CDR2 YYNGEE. This chain's CDR3 is CASSTGLAGAIYDAQYF. CDR3 DNA sequence: TGTGCCAGCAGTACGGGACTAGCGGGGGCGATATACGACGCGCAGTACTTC.

There are a few counts of this clone. The chain combines TRBV25-1 with TRBJ2-4, with D possibly matching TRBD1 (5 bases). From germline, CDR1 is MGHDK and CDR2 SYGVNS. V lost 5 bases, J lost 0 bases, and 14 bases lay in between. The CDR3 length is 16 residues. CDR3 sequence reads: CASSSQGRGAKNIQYF. The DNA for the CDR3 is TGTGCCAGCAGTAGCCAGGGAAGGGGAGCCAAAAACATTCAGTACTTC.